This T cell receptor (beta chain) is from a study of blood T cell repertoires in COVID-19. Study context: Nucleic acid was either cDNA or gDNA, and it came from T cells, B-cell-depleted T cells, or PBMCs.

Assay: immunoSEQ multiplex PCR; the TCRdb copy retains only in-frame clones and omits some. The sample consists of around 300,000 clones, around 87% of them appearing once. This CDR3 has 14 amino acids. V lost 1 base to trimming and J lost 6 bases, with 12 bases between them. Per germline, CDR1 LGHDT and CDR2 YNNKEL (reference sequence). The TCR sequence derives from a man aged 18 to 29 with active or convalescent COVID-19. The V call is TRBV3-1 (or the pseudogene TRBV3-2), the J call TRBJ1-2; no reliable D call. The source material was peripheral blood. CDR3: CASSQVRVWNGYTF. The CDR3 DNA reads TGTGCCAGCAGCCAAGTGAGGGTCTGGAATGGCTACACCTTC.